This paragraph covers one TCR beta chain sequence. This table comes from immunoSEQ multiplex PCR, and its TCRdb copy is limited to in-frame clones, with some not included. This repertoire shows around 140,000 clones, approximately 88% found once; its top ten account for over 0.75%. This sample stems from a study of blood T cell repertoires in COVID-19. Study-wide background: Nucleic acid was either cDNA or gDNA, and it came from T cells, B-cell-depleted T cells, or PBMCs.

The sample taken for sequencing was peripheral blood. The TCR sequence derives from a woman aged 45-59 years with acute or convalescent COVID-19.

Here the CDR3 reads CASIQERGTYEQYF. CDR3 DNA: TGTGCCAGCATACAGGAGCGGGGAACCTACGAGCAGTACTTC. The genes are TRBV2 and TRBJ2-7, with TRBD2 identical over 7 bases. Germline V gives CDR1 SNHLY, CDR2 FYNNEI. With V trimmed by 7 bases and J by 2 bases, 8 bases remained unmatched. CDR3 length: 14 residues.